This T cell receptor beta chain was retrieved from a study of radiotherapy plus CTLA-4 blockade in lung cancer. Across the whole study: Across the patients, objective responses occurred in approximately 18%, and disease control in roughly 31%. Overall study findings and caveats: Radiotherapy plus ipilimumab was followed by expansion in blood of tumor-derived TCR clones.

TCRdb keeps only in-frame clones here, not all; method: immunoSEQ multiplex PCR. The sample yields about 95,000 clones, 83% seen once. This CDR3 has 13 residues. Trimming took off 3 bases at V and 1 base at J, with 9 bases between the two ends. Germline CDR1 reads GTSNPN; CDR2 reads SVGIG (reference sequence). The study gave focal radiation plus ipilimumab CTLA-4 blockade to patients with chemo-refractory metastatic non-small-cell lung cancer. This clone occurred once. Its antigen is as yet unknown. Sequences were derived from peripheral blood, sampled from a patient treated with radiotherapy plus ipilimumab. The source is a human donor with non-small cell lung cancer who had stable disease on radiotherapy plus ipilimumab. The chain carries TRBV30 and TRBJ1-1; D might be TRBD1 (5 bases). DNA for the CDR3: TGTGCCTGGAGGCTTCAGGGGAACACTGAAGCTTTCTTT. Translating gives CAWRLQGNTEAFF.